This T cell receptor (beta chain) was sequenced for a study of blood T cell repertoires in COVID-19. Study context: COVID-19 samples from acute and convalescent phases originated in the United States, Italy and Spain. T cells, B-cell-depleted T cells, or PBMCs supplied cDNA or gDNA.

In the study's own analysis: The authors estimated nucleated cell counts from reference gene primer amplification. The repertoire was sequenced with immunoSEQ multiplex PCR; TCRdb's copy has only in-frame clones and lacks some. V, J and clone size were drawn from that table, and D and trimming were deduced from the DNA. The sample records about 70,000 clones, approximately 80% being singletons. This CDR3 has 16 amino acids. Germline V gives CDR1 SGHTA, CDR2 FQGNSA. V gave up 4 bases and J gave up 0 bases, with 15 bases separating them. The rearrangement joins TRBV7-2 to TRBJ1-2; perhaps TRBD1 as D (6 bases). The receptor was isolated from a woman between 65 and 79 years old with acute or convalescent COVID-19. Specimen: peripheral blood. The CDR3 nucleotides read TGTGCCAGCAGCTCAACAGCACAGGGAACTAACTATGGCTACACCTTC. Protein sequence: CASSSTAQGTNYGYTF. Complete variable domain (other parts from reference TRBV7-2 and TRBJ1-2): GAGVSQSPSNKVTEKGKDVELRCDPISGHTALYWYRQSLGQGLEFLIYFQGNSAPDKSGLPSDRFSAERTGGSVSTLTIQRTQQEDSAVYLCASSSTAQGTNYGYTFGSGTRLTVV.